This TCR beta chain was documented in a study of T cells after yellow fever vaccination. Overall study: SMART-Seq v4 Ultra Low Input prepared the low-cell-number fractions. The study, taken as a whole, reports: Faster peaking, at day 5 versus 15, marked a secondary response that was weaker.

This clonotype turned up a few times. Its antigen is not known. Synthesis of TCR cDNA relied on 5'RACE template switching, which attached a universal primer site and UMIs. One entry per CDR3 protein, called by TCRdb with MiXCR from the 5' RACE reads. The data hold hundreds of thousands of distinct CDR3 sequences, with more than 3% observed a single time. The starting material was PBMCs, obtained on the day of the yellow fever booster vaccination. The clonotype was recovered from a man between 18 and 29 years old who received the YFV17D yellow fever vaccine.

The CDR3 DNA reads TGTGCCAGCAGCTTGTGGGGCTTGGGCTTTGGGAATGAGCAGTTCTTC. Protein: CASSLWGLGFGNEQFF. V is TRBV5-8 and J is TRBJ2-1; D is possibly TRBD1 (5 bases). Germline assignment: CDR1 SGHTS and CDR2 YDEGEE. Trimming removed 1 base at V and 7 bases at J, with 18 bases between. CDR3 length equals 16 residues. Complete variable domain (other parts from reference TRBV5-8 and TRBJ2-1): EAGVTQSPTHLIKTRGQQATLRCSPISGHTSVYWYQQALGLGLQFLLWYDEGEERNRGNFPPRFSGRQFPNYSSELNVNALELEDSALYLCASSLWGLGFGNEQFFGPGTRLTVL.